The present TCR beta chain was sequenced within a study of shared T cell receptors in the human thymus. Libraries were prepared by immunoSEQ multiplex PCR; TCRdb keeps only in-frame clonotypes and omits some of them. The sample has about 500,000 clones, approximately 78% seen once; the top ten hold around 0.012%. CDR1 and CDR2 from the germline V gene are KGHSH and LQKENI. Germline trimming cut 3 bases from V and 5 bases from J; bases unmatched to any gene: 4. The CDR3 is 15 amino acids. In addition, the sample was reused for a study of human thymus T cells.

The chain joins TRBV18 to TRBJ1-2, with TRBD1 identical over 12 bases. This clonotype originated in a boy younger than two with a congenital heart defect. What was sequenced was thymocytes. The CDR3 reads CASSPGQGAKYGYTF. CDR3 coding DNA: TGTGCCAGCTCACCGGGACAGGGGGCGAAGTATGGCTACACCTTC.